The 26 T cell receptor beta chains presented below share a single source sample, sequenced in a study of T-cell memory formation after mild COVID-19. TCRdb reprocessed the 5' RACE reads via MiXCR and lists one record per CDR3 protein. The table shows roughly 450,000 distinct CDR3 sequences, with about 18% occurring only once. Sample: PBMCs or a T cell subset sorted from them (not recorded which). The receptors shown here come from an adult woman who had mild COVID-19 (a few samples of this study predate the infection). Cell type and time point are not known.

This clonotype was observed a few times. The chain couples TRBV3-1 to TRBJ2-3; D remains ambiguous. The germline V gene encodes CDR1 LGHDT and CDR2 YNNKEL (reference sequence). V dropped 1 base and J dropped 10 bases, with 6 bases sitting between them. The CDR3 is 11 residues long. The CDR3 DNA sequence: TGTGCCAGCAGCCAAGGAGGCTCGCAGTATTTT. It specifies CASSQGGSQYF.

The rearrangement uses TRBV6-6 and TRBJ1-3; 10 bases match TRBD1. Germline CDR1 is MNHNY and CDR2 is SVGAGI (reference sequence). CDR3 length: 15 residues. The V gene end was trimmed by 6 bases and the J gene end by 2 bases; junction bases not matched to a gene: 4. The CDR3: CASRNGQGAGNTIYF. The CDR3 region has the DNA TGTGCCAGCAGAAACGGACAGGGGGCTGGAAACACCATATATTTT.

The J gene is TRBJ2-3, the V gene TRBV11-3, with a possible D match to TRBD1 (7 bases). CDR3 length equals 16 residues. Trimming stripped 3 bases from V and 2 bases from J, with 15 bases between. The germline gives CDR1 SGHNT, CDR2 YENEEA. The CDR3 spells CASSLGGQRATDTQYF. DNA of the CDR3: TGTGCCAGCAGCTTGGGGGGACAGAGAGCCACAGATACGCAGTATTTT.

The gene calls are TRBV10-3 and TRBJ2-7, with 10 nucleotides matching TRBD1. The germline gives CDR1 ENHRY, CDR2 SYGVKD. The length of the CDR3 is 16 residues. Trimming removed 6 bases from V and 6 bases from J; junction bases left unmatched: 14. CDR3 protein: CAIRRSGGTGEGEQYF. DNA for the CDR3: TGTGCCATCAGGCGCTCCGGGGGGACAGGGGAGGGCGAGCAGTACTTC.

The chain is built from TRBV9 and TRBJ1-1; 7 positions agree with TRBD1. CDR1 is SGDLS and CDR2 is YYNGEE in the germline V gene. J gave up 5 bases and V 0 bases, and 7 bases lay outside the gene matches. The CDR3 loop spans 15 amino acids. CDR3 coding DNA: TGTGCCAGCAGCGTAGGGCAGACAGGGTCGACTGAAGCTTTCTTT. Protein product: CASSVGQTGSTEAFF.

In this sample, this clonotype turned up many times. The chain combines TRBV5-1 with TRBJ2-1; possibly TRBD2 for D (6 bases). The CDR3 sequence is 13 residues long. The germline V and J ends were trimmed by 4 bases and 6 bases, with 11 bases remaining between them. Germline V gene lookup returns CDR1 SGHRS and CDR2 YFSETQ. CDR3 bases: TGCGCCAGCAGCCCTCGACTAGGCAATGAGCAGTTCTTC. It encodes CASSPRLGNEQFF. Full variable domain (missing parts from reference TRBV5-1 and TRBJ2-1): KAGVTQTPRYLIKTRGQQVTLSCSPISGHRSVSWYQQTPGQGLQFLFEYFSETQRNKGNFPGRFSGRQFSNSRSEMNVSTLELGDSALYLCASSPRLGNEQFFGPGTRLTVL.

This clonotype was detected a few times. The V gene is TRBV7-9, the J gene TRBJ2-5; D perhaps matches TRBD1 (6 bases). V shed 3 bases and J shed 9 bases, with 20 bases lying between them. Germline V lookup: CDR1 SEHNR, CDR2 FQNEAQ (reference sequence). This CDR3 region has 15 residues. This CDR3 is CASSLSRGPWAAQYF. DNA for the CDR3: TGTGCCAGCAGCTTGTCCAGGGGCCCTTGGGCGGCCCAGTACTTC.

This clonotype was detected only a few times. The V call is TRBV20-1, the J call TRBJ1-2, with D perhaps matching TRBD1 (5 bases). Germline V CDR1 and CDR2: DFQATT, SNEGSKA (reference sequence). V was clipped by 6 bases and J by 4 bases, with 21 bases between them. The CDR3 covers 15 residues. CDR3 residues: CSAQRVGGDGYGYTF. CDR3 bases: TGCAGTGCGCAACGTGTGGGGGGGGATGGCTATGGCTACACCTTC.

This rearrangement joins TRBV9 to TRBJ1-2; D not resolved. Trimming stripped 0 bases from V and 7 bases from J, with 13 bases between. The CDR3 covers 14 residues. CDR1 and CDR2 from the germline V gene are SGDLS and YYNGEE. CDR3 DNA: TGTGCCAGCAGCGTAGAAGGACCCTCGTCTGGCTACACCTTC. Protein: CASSVEGPSSGYTF.

The chain carries TRBV6-2 or TRBV6-3 and TRBJ2-3; 14 nucleotides align to TRBD2. The length of the CDR3 is 17 residues. Germline V CDR1 and CDR2: MNHEY, SVGEGT. J gave up 3 bases and V 3 bases, and 5 bases lay outside the gene matches. CDR3 protein: CASSYPGLAGETDTQYF. The CDR3 bases are TGTGCCAGCAGTTATCCGGGACTAGCGGGAGAAACAGATACGCAGTATTTT.

This clonotype has just a few counts. This chain links TRBV30 with TRBJ2-7; D not resolved. The CDR3 totals 13 residues. Germline CDR1 and CDR2: GTSNPN and SVGIG (reference sequence). Trimming left V 0 bases short and J 0 bases short, with 6 bases between. In DNA, the CDR3 is TGTGCCTGGAGTGTCCGCATCTCCTACGAGCAGTACTTC. Translated, it gives CAWSVRISYEQYF.

This clonotype was seen many times. The V call is TRBV7-9, the J call TRBJ1-2, with unresolved D. Trimming removed 0 bases from V and 5 bases from J, with 7 bases in between. Germline assignment: CDR1 SEHNR and CDR2 FQNEAQ (reference sequence). The CDR3 consists of 13 residues. CDR3 amino acids: CASSLAVGYGYTF. DNA of the CDR3: TGTGCCAGCAGCTTAGCGGTGGGGTATGGCTACACCTTC.

The chain combines TRBV5-4 with TRBJ1-1; 9 nucleotides align to TRBD1. The CDR3 loop spans 13 amino acids. The germline V gene has CDR1 SGHNT and CDR2 YYREEE (reference sequence). V gave up 2 bases and J gave up 11 bases; unmatched junction bases: 7. Here the CDR3 reads CASSFTGGERAFF. In DNA, the CDR3 is TGTGCCAGCAGCTTTACAGGGGGCGAGAGGGCTTTCTTT.

There are many counts of this clonotype. The CDR3 is CASRLTDTQYF. As DNA, the CDR3 is TGTGCCAGCAGATTAACAGATACGCAGTATTTT. V is TRBV28 and J is TRBJ2-3; D gene unclear. With 6 bases removed from V and 3 bases from J, the gap between germline ends came to 4 bases. The CDR3 runs 11 residues. Germline V CDR1 and CDR2: MDHEN, SYDVKM.

This clonotype was found many times. V gene TRBV27 combines with J gene TRBJ1-1; D may be TRBD1 (5 bases). Between the trimmed V and J ends, which lost 5 bases and 1 base, there was a span of 17 bases. The CDR3 covers 16 residues. Germline lookup yields CDR1 MNHEY and CDR2 SMNVEV (reference sequence). CDR3: CASSRPGGQGNTEAFF. Written as DNA, the CDR3 is TGTGCCAGCAGTCGCCCTGGCGGCCAGGGGAACACTGAAGCTTTCTTT.

This clonotype was seen more than once but under ten times. This chain connects TRBV4-1 to TRBJ1-1; D not certain. CDR3 length: 16 residues. Germline V CDR1 and CDR2: MGHRA, YSYEKL. V dropped 1 base and J dropped 0 bases, with 12 bases sitting between them. DNA for the CDR3: TGCGCCAGCAGCCAAGCTGGGGTGCAACTGAACACTGAAGCTTTCTTT. It yields the protein CASSQAGVQLNTEAFF.

This clonotype was counted only a few times. This rearrangement joins TRBV7-6 to TRBJ1-5; D might be TRBD1 (6 bases). With 3 bases removed from V and 0 bases from J, the gap between germline ends came to 9 bases. This CDR3 is built from 15 residues. Germline loops: CDR1 SGHVS, CDR2 FNYEAQ. Here the CDR3 reads CASSLGAYSNQPQHF. Here the CDR3 DNA reads TGTGCCAGCAGCTTGGGGGCCTATAGCAATCAGCCCCAGCATTTT.

The chain carries TRBV11-2 and TRBJ2-2; D call uncertain. V lost 3 bases to trimming and J lost 8 bases, with 7 bases between them. The germline V gene encodes CDR1 SGHAT and CDR2 FQNNGV. This CDR3 contains 12 residues. CDR3 sequence (DNA): TGTGCCAGCAGCTTTAGTGAAGGGGAGCTGTTTTTT. Its translation is CASSFSEGELFF.

The chain is built from TRBV6-1 and TRBJ1-2, with 8 bases fitting TRBD1. This CDR3 is 15 amino acids long. Germline V CDR1 and CDR2: MNHNS, SASEGT. The J segment lost 3 bases and the V segment lost 7 bases, leaving 10 bases of the junction unmatched. The CDR3 sequence is CASTEGQARYYGYTF. DNA for the CDR3: TGTGCCAGCACAGAGGGACAGGCCAGATACTATGGCTACACCTTC.

This clonotype was seen a few times. The chain carries TRBV6-1 and TRBJ1-6, with 10 bases aligning to TRBD1. V trimming: 6 bases; J trimming: 9 bases; junction bases outside the gene matches: 5. From germline, CDR1 is MNHNS and CDR2 SASEGT. The CDR3 loop spans 14 amino acids. For the CDR3, the DNA is TGTGCCAGCAGCGGGGGGACAGGGGTTTCACCCCTCCACTTT. Encoded protein: CASSGGTGVSPLHF.

At least ten counts were recorded for this clonotype. The rearrangement joins TRBV29-1 to TRBJ2-7, with D possibly TRBD2 on 5 matching bases. Germline loops: CDR1 SQVTM, CDR2 ANQGSEA. With 1 base removed from V and 2 bases from J, the gap between germline ends came to 6 bases. The CDR3 is 12 residues long. The CDR3 reads CSVEGGTYEQYF. The CDR3 nucleotides read TGCAGCGTTGAAGGAGGGACCTACGAGCAGTACTTC.

This clonotype was counted a single time. This chain links TRBV20-1 with TRBJ1-1; unclear D gene. This CDR3 has 14 residues. Germline assignment: CDR1 DFQATT and CDR2 SNEGSKA (reference sequence). V lost 0 bases and J lost 1, with 9 bases in between. CDR3 loop: CSAREEQSNTEAFF. The CDR3 coding sequence is TGCAGTGCTAGAGAGGAACAGTCGAACACTGAAGCTTTCTTT.

This clonotype was detected a few times. This chain's CDR3 is CASSVERLYNEQFF. CDR3 nucleotides: TGTGCCAGCTCAGTGGAGAGGCTCTACAATGAGCAGTTCTTC. The rearrangement joins TRBV27 to TRBJ2-1; no clear D gene. The germline CDR1 and CDR2 sequences are MNHEY and SMNVEV (reference sequence). The CDR3 totals 14 residues. Trimming left V 8 bases short and J 3 bases short, with 14 bases between.

The CDR3 DNA follows: TGTGCCAGCAGCTTAGGGCTAGCGGGGGCCGATTACGAGCAGTACTTC. Amino acids: CASSLGLAGADYEQYF. The genes are TRBV7-9 and TRBJ2-7, with 10 bases fitting TRBD2. This CDR3 region has 16 residues. Germline V gene data show CDR1 as SEHNR and CDR2 as FQNEAQ (reference sequence). Trimming at V came to 1 base and at J to 4 bases, leaving 7 bases not matched to a gene.

This chain connects TRBV5-5 to TRBJ2-1, with 7 bases matching TRBD2. Per the germline V gene, CDR1 is SGHKS and CDR2 is YYEKEE (reference sequence). The CDR3 spans 17 residues. J was trimmed by 5 bases and V by 1 base; bases with no gene match: 12. The DNA for the CDR3 is TGTGCCAGCAGCTTGCCTAATGTGGCTAGCGGACACAATGAGCAGTTCTTC. Encoded protein: CASSLPNVASGHNEQFF.

This clonotype was found many times. This chain joins TRBV6-5 and TRBJ1-5; possibly TRBD1 for D (6 bases). This CDR3 is built from 16 residues. V lost 5 bases to trimming and J lost 6 bases, with 20 bases between them. Germline loops: CDR1 MNHEY, CDR2 SVGAGI. The CDR3 nucleotides are TGTGCCAGCAGTGTACGGAGGGGGGGAGGGGGTCAGCCCCAGCATTTT. Residues: CASSVRRGGGGQPQHF.